The rows below give T cell receptor beta chains drawn from one sample of a study of shared clonotypes between healthy human individuals. TCRdb's copy holds only in-frame clones and misses some; the assay was immunoSEQ multiplex PCR. The table lists some 2 million clones, about 95% of them singletons, with about 1.1% in the top ten. Sequenced: naive CD8+ T cells sorted from blood. Every receptor here comes from a young man in good health. Both conserved end residues are part of each CDR3. The order of the fields is D gene, V gene, J gene, clone size, CDR3 DNA, CDR3 protein. A D gene is named only where the DNA matches it firmly. The size of a clone is reported for some rows only, either as once, few or many, or as a class for expanded clones.

>.|TRBV5-4|TRBJ2-7|.
TGTGCCAGCAGCCCGTGGGGGGCCTCCTACGAGCAGTACTTC
CASSPWGASYEQYF
>TRBD1|TRBV29-1|TRBJ2-5|.
TGCAGCGCCCGCCGGACAGGGACCCAAGAGACCCAGTACTTC
CSARRTGTQETQYF
>.|TRBV7-9|TRBJ2-4|.
TGTGCCAGCAGCTTAGCGCAGGGAGCCGTAGTCATTCAGTACTTC
CASSLAQGAVVIQYF
>TRBD1|TRBV4-3|TRBJ1-1|.
TGCGCCAGCAGCCAAGATTCCCAGGGGGTTGGGAACACTGAAGCTTTCTTT
CASSQDSQGVGNTEAFF
>.|TRBV19|TRBJ1-1|.
TGTGCCAGTAGTATTGAACCGGGGACTGAAGCTTTCTTT
CASSIEPGTEAFF
>TRBD2|TRBV6-1|TRBJ2-1|.
TGTGCCAGCAGTGAGAGACTAGCGGGGATTGAGCAGTTCTTC
CASSERLAGIEQFF
>.|TRBV29-1|TRBJ2-2|.
TGCAGCGTTGAAGAGGGATACACCGGGGAGCTGTTTTTT
CSVEEGYTGELFF
>.|TRBV28|TRBJ1-5|.
TGTGCCAGCAGTCTTCAGGGTTATAGCAATCAGCCCCAGCATTTT
CASSLQGYSNQPQHF
>.|TRBV2|TRBJ2-7|.
TGTGCCGGCAGTGAAGTGGGGAACGAGCAGTACTTC
CAGSEVGNEQYF
>.|TRBV5-8|TRBJ2-7|.
TGTGCCAGCAGCTTGGCCGGGAATTCATACGAGCAGTACTTC
CASSLAGNSYEQYF
>.|TRBV19|TRBJ1-2|.
TGTGCCAGTAGTATACAGGGTCTCGATGGCTACACCTTC
CASSIQGLDGYTF
>TRBD2|TRBV5-4|TRBJ2-3|once
TGTGCCAGCAGCTTTCGGGGGGGCCTTTCAGATACGCAGTATTTT
CASSFRGGLSDTQYF
>.|TRBV29-1|TRBJ2-5|.
TGCAGCGTTGAAGCGGAGAGGTACCAAGAGACCCAGTACTTC
CSVEAERYQETQYF
>TRBD1|TRBV28|TRBJ2-7|.
TGTGCCAGCAGTCATTTACGACAGGGTGTCTACGAGCAGTACTTC
CASSHLRQGVYEQYF
>.|TRBV7-9|TRBJ2-2|.
TGTGCCAGCATTCAGTTGGGAGGTCAGAACACCGGGGAGCTGTTTTTT
CASIQLGGQNTGELFF
>.|TRBV10-3|TRBJ1-4|once
TGTGCCATCAGTGAGTCATCGCTCCCCGGCGGTGAAAAACTGTTTTTT
CAISESSLPGGEKLFF
>.|TRBV5-1|TRBJ2-7|.
TGCGCCAGCAGCTTACAGGGCTACGAGCAGTACTTC
CASSLQGYEQYF
>.|TRBV7-9|TRBJ2-7|.
TGTGCCAGCAGCTTAGCCCCGGGGAACAGTGACGAGCAGTACTTC
CASSLAPGNSDEQYF
>.|TRBV25-1|TRBJ2-2|.
TGTGCCAGCAGTCTCGGGGATTTCGGGGAGCTGTTTTTT
CASSLGDFGELFF
>TRBD1|TRBV2|TRBJ2-7|.
TGTGCCAGCAGTAGGACAGGGGGAACTTACTACGAGCAGTACTTC
CASSRTGGTYYEQYF
>.|TRBV5-4|TRBJ2-2|.
TGTGCCAGCAGCTTCGGGGCGAACACCGGGGAGCTGTTTTTT
CASSFGANTGELFF
>.|TRBV4-1|TRBJ2-7|.
TGCGCCAGCAGCCAAGGCACGGGATGGACCTACGAGCAGTACTTC
CASSQGTGWTYEQYF
>.|TRBV11-1|TRBJ2-1|.
TGTGCCAGCAGCTTAGCATTTCAATGGGGACATCCCAATGAGCAGTTCTTC
CASSLAFQWGHPNEQFF
>.|TRBV7-6|TRBJ2-1|.
TGTGCCAGCAGCTTAGTAGGAGCGACGGGGAATGAGCAGTTCTTC
CASSLVGATGNEQFF
>TRBD1|TRBV7-9|TRBJ1-4|.
TGTGCCAGCAGCCCAGGACAGGGCTCAACTAATGAAAAACTGTTTTTT
CASSPGQGSTNEKLFF
>TRBD2|TRBV11-2|TRBJ2-3|.
TGTGCCAGCAGCTTAGATTGGGAGCGGACTAGCGGGAGCGACACAGATACGCAGTATTTT
CASSLDWERTSGSDTDTQYF
>.|TRBV28|TRBJ1-2|.
TGTGCCAGCAGTTTTCCCCCGGATTACTATGGCTACACCTTC
CASSFPPDYYGYTF
>TRBD1|TRBV11-2|TRBJ2-7|once
TGTGCCAGCAGCTTAGCCCGCGGGACAGGGGGCGATCAGTACTTC
CASSLARGTGGDQYF
>TRBD2|TRBV9|TRBJ2-3|.
TGTGCCAGCAGCCCCTGGGAGGGAACTAGCACAGATACGCAGTATTTT
CASSPWEGTSTDTQYF
>.|TRBV30|TRBJ2-3|.
TGTGCCTGGGTGGGGGGCACAGATACGCAGTATTTT
CAWVGGTDTQYF
>.|TRBV4-2|TRBJ2-7|.
TGTGCCAGCAGCCAAGAAGGACCCCGGACAATAACCTACGAGCAGTACTTC
CASSQEGPRTITYEQYF
>TRBD1|TRBV10-3|TRBJ2-1|.
TGTGCCATCAGGGCGACAGGGTATGAGCAGTTCTTC
CAIRATGYEQFF
>TRBD1|TRBV5-6|TRBJ2-7|.
TGTGCCAGCAGCCGCTGGACAGGCAACTACGAGTTTGGTGAGCAGTACTTC
CASSRWTGNYEFGEQYF
>TRBD2|TRBV5-5|TRBJ2-2|.
TGTGCCAGCAGCTGGACTAGGAACACCGGGGAGCTGTTTTTT
CASSWTRNTGELFF
>TRBD1|TRBV5-4|TRBJ1-2|few
TGTGCCAGCAGCCGGACAGGGGGCGGCTACACCTTC
CASSRTGGGYTF
>.|TRBV28|TRBJ1-5|.
TGTGCCAGCAACCACGCTCCGACCGTCCAGCCCCAGCATTTT
CASNHAPTVQPQHF
>TRBD2|TRBV13|TRBJ2-1|.
TGTGCCAGCAGCCCAGCGGGAGGGCCTAGTGAGCAGTTCTTC
CASSPAGGPSEQFF
>.|TRBV4-1|TRBJ2-7|.
TGCGCCAGCAGCCAAGACCGAGACGGGGCAAGTAGGGACGAGCAGTACTTC
CASSQDRDGASRDEQYF
>.|TRBV29-1|TRBJ2-1|.
TGCAGCGCCACCGTTGGGAATGAGCAGTTCTTC
CSATVGNEQFF
>TRBD1|TRBV5-6|TRBJ1-1|.
TGTGCCAGCAGCTTCTACAGGGGGTCGGACACTGAAGCTTTCTTT
CASSFYRGSDTEAFF
>TRBD1|TRBV7-9|TRBJ1-4|.
TGTGCCAGCAGCCCACCCAAGGGGGCAGGAGAAAAACTGTTTTTT
CASSPPKGAGEKLFF
>.|TRBV11-2|TRBJ1-2|.
TGTGCCAGCAGCTTAGCAGTGGGTCCTGATTATGGCTACACCTTC
CASSLAVGPDYGYTF
>.|TRBV7-6|TRBJ2-1|.
TGTGCCAGCAGCTTAGAGCCCCCTACCGGCAATGAGCAGTTCTTC
CASSLEPPTGNEQFF
>.|TRBV21-1|TRBJ1-5|few
TGTGCCAGCAGCAAGGACAGGAGAAATAGCAATCAGCCCCAGCATTTT
CASSKDRRNSNQPQHF
>.|TRBV2|TRBJ2-7|.
TGTGCCAGCAGTGATATATCGACCTACGAGCAGTACTTC
CASSDISTYEQYF
>.|TRBV7-8|TRBJ2-7|.
TGTGCCAGCAGCGGCAGGGACACTTTCCCCTACGAGCAGTACTTC
CASSGRDTFPYEQYF
>TRBD2|TRBV29-1|TRBJ2-2|.
TGCAGCGCCCATGGTTCGCGGGAGGGCCTCACCGGGGAGCTGTTTTTT
CSAHGSREGLTGELFF
>TRBD2|TRBV7-9|TRBJ2-1|.
TGTGCCAGCAGCCCCTACCGGGAGGACGAGCAGTTCTTC
CASSPYREDEQFF
>TRBD1|TRBV19|TRBJ1-4|.
TGTGCCAGTAGTACGTCAGGGGGAATTGCAACTAATGAAAAACTGTTTTTT
CASSTSGGIATNEKLFF
>.|TRBV28|TRBJ1-2|.
TGTGCCAGCAGTGACGCAGGGATTTTGGTGGGCTACACCTTC
CASSDAGILVGYTF
>TRBD1|TRBV2|TRBJ1-2|.
TGTGCCAGCAGTGGAGGGACAGCTTTATATGGCTACACCTTC
CASSGGTALYGYTF
>.|TRBV11-3|TRBJ2-3|once
TGTGCCAGCAGCCAGGACAGCAGCACAGATACGCAGTATTTT
CASSQDSSTDTQYF
>.|TRBV7-9|TRBJ1-6|.
TGTGCCAGCAGCTTAGCATGGGAGAATGGCGCACCCCTCCACTTT
CASSLAWENGAPLHF
>TRBD2|TRBV27|TRBJ2-7|.
TGTGCCAGCCGGGGGGGAGTCCGGTACGAGCAGTACTTC
CASRGGVRYEQYF
>.|TRBV5-1|TRBJ2-1|.
TGCGCCAGCAGTTCCCTCAATGAGCAGTTCTTC
CASSSLNEQFF